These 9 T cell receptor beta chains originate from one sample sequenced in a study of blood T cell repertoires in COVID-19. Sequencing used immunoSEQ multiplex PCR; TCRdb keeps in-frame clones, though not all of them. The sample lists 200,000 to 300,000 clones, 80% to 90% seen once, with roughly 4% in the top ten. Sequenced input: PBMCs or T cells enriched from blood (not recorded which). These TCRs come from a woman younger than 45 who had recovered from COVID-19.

CDR3 sequence reads: CASSWGRGTGQNEQFF. The CDR3 DNA reads as TGTGCCAGCAGCTGGGGGCGGGGGACAGGTCAGAATGAGCAGTTCTTC. The gene calls are TRBV5-4 and TRBJ2-1, with D maybe TRBD1 (8 bases). CDR3 length: 16 amino acids. The germline V gene has CDR1 SGHNT and CDR2 YYREEE (reference sequence). The germline V and J ends were trimmed by 3 bases and 7 bases, with 20 bases remaining between them.

CDR3 DNA sequence: TGTGCCAGCAGCGTAAAAGACAGCGGGTGGACTGAAGCTTTCTTT. It codes for CASSVKDSGWTEAFF. The genes are TRBV9 and TRBJ1-1, with D maybe TRBD1 (5 bases). V gave up 1 base and J gave up 5 bases, with 15 bases separating them. The CDR3 has 15 residues. The germline V gene encodes CDR1 SGDLS and CDR2 YYNGEE. Full variable domain (remainder filled in from reference TRBV9 and TRBJ1-1): DSGVTQTPKHLITATGQRVTLRCSPRSGDLSVYWYQQSLDQGLQFLIQYYNGEERAKGNILERFSAQQFPDLHSELNLSSLELGDSALYFCASSVKDSGWTEAFFGQGTRLTVV.

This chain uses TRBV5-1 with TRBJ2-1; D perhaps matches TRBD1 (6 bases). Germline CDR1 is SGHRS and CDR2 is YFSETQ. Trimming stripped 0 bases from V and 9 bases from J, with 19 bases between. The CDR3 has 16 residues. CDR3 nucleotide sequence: TGCGCCAGCAGCTTGGTTACAGGGAATCTCGCTATTGAGCAGTTCTTC. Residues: CASSLVTGNLAIEQFF.

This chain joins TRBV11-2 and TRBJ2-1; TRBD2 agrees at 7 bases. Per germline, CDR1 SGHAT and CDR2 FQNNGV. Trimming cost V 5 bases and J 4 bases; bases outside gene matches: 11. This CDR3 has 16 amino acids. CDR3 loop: CASSLLREGPYNEQFF. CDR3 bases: TGTGCCAGCAGCCTATTGAGGGAGGGTCCATACAATGAGCAGTTCTTC.

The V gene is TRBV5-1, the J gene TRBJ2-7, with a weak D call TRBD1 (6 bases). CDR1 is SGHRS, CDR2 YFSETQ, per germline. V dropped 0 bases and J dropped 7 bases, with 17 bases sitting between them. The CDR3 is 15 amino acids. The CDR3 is CASSLEQQGSREQYF. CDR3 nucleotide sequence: TGCGCCAGCAGCTTGGAACAGCAGGGGTCCAGGGAGCAGTACTTC.

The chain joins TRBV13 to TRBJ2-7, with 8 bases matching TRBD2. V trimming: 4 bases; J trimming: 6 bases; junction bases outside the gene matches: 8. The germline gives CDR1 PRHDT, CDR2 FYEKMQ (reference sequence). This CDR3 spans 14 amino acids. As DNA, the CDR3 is TGTGCCAGCAGCTCCCGACCCGCGGGGGGCGAGCAGTACTTC. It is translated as CASSSRPAGGEQYF.

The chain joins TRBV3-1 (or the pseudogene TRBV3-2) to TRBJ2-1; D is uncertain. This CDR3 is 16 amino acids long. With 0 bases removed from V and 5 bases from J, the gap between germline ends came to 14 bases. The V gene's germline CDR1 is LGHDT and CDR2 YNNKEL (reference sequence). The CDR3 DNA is TGTGCCAGCAGCCAAGATCTCGACTCAGCTCACAATGAGCAGTTCTTC. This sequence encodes CASSQDLDSAHNEQFF.

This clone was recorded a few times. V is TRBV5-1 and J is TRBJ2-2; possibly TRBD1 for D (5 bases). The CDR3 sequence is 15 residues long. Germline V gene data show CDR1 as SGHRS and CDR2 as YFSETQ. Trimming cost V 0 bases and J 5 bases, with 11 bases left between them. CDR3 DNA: TGCGCCAGCAGCTTGGATCAGGGTATGACCGGGGAGCTGTTTTTT. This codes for CASSLDQGMTGELFF.

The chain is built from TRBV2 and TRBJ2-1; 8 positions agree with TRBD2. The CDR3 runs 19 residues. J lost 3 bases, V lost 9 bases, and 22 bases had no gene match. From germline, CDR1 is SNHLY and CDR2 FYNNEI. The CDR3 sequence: CARWDWREVFRLRYNEQFF. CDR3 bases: TGTGCCAGATGGGACTGGCGGGAGGTATTTAGGTTGCGCTACAATGAGCAGTTCTTC. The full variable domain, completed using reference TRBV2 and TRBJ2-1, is EPEVTQTPSHQVTQMGQEVILRCVPISNHLYFYWYRQILGQKVEFLVSFYNNEISEKSEIFDDQFSVERPDGSNFTLKIRSTKLEDSAMYFCARWDWREVFRLRYNEQFFGPGTRLTVL.